This TCR beta chain is from a study of T cell changes during pregnancy in multiple sclerosis. The V end was cut by 4 bases, the J end by 4 bases, with 13 bases between. The CDR3 sequence is 14 residues long. The germline CDR1 and CDR2 sequences are MNHEY and SMNVEV (reference sequence). Produced via immunoSEQ multiplex PCR; TCRdb's table is partial and in-frame only. Of 22,000 or so clones listed, over 85% were seen once; the top ten hold over 6%. The chain joins TRBV27 to TRBJ1-1; maybe TRBD1 (6 bases). The material sequenced was CD8+ T cells from peripheral blood mononuclear cells, taken in the third trimester of pregnancy. The receptor comes from a female donor with multiple sclerosis, enrolled in a pregnancy study. CDR3 in amino acids: CASSSGQTFTEAFF. The CDR3 DNA reads TGTGCCAGCAGTTCTGGACAGACTTTCACTGAAGCTTTCTTT.